One sample yielded the 20 T cell receptor beta chains listed below, sequenced in a study of control samples from healthy donors and cancer patients. Repertoires were generated with immunoSEQ multiplex PCR, while TCRdb's copy carries only in-frame clones and drops some. The data contain just under 150,000 clones, more than 85% of them seen just once; the ten biggest clones take up about 3%. Sequenced sample: blood. These receptors all come from a man aged 25-45 years in good health.

V and J are TRBV10-3 and TRBJ2-7; D remains ambiguous. The CDR3 sequence is 12 residues long. The germline gives CDR1 ENHRY, CDR2 SYGVKD. The V gene lost 3 bases and the J gene lost 0 bases, with 3 bases spanning the gap. The CDR3 is CAISDSSYEQYF. CDR3 sequence (DNA): TGTGCCATCAGTGACAGCTCCTACGAGCAGTACTTC.

The chain has TRBV7-6 and TRBJ2-7; 9 nucleotides agree with TRBD1. Trimming cost V 4 bases and J 6 bases; bases outside gene matches: 4. The germline V gene encodes CDR1 SGHVS and CDR2 FNYEAQ. The CDR3 extends over 13 amino acids. CDR3: CASSSRQGVEQYF. Written as DNA, the CDR3 is TGTGCCAGCAGCTCTCGACAGGGGGTCGAGCAGTACTTC.

This chain joins TRBV4-1 and TRBJ2-7, with TRBD1 matching over 7 bases. Germline V gene lookup returns CDR1 MGHRA and CDR2 YSYEKL. The CDR3 consists of 15 residues. With 1 base clipped from V and 0 bases from J, the junction kept 3 bases outside the gene matches. CDR3 sequence: CASSQGRDSSYEQYF. The DNA for the CDR3 is TGCGCCAGCAGCCAAGGTAGGGACAGCTCCTACGAGCAGTACTTC.

The J gene is TRBJ1-3, the V gene TRBV28, with 8 bases that match TRBD1. The CDR3 totals 14 residues. With V trimmed by 8 bases and J by 2 bases, 5 bases remained unmatched. Germline CDR1 MDHEN, CDR2 SYDVKM. CDR3 sequence: CASRTGTTGNTIYF. The CDR3 DNA follows: TGTGCCAGCCGGACAGGGACAACTGGAAACACCATATATTTT.

The J gene is TRBJ2-7, the V gene TRBV29-1, with D maybe TRBD1 (6 bases). The CDR3 runs to 13 residues. Trimming pared 6 bases from V and 1 base from J, leaving 13 bases between. CDR1 is SQVTM, CDR2 ANQGSEA, per germline. The DNA for the CDR3 is TGCAGCGTAAGGACAGCGCGTTCCTACGAGCAGTACTTC. Protein: CSVRTARSYEQYF.

The chain recombines TRBV9 with TRBJ2-1, with 10 bases fitting TRBD2. Germline V CDR1 and CDR2: SGDLS, YYNGEE. This CDR3 has 19 residues. J was trimmed by 2 bases and V by 0 bases; bases with no gene match: 11. The DNA for the CDR3 is TGTGCCAGCAGCGTAGAGCTTCGGGCTAGCGGGGGAACCTACAATGAGCAGTTCTTC. Its translation: CASSVELRASGGTYNEQFF.

The chain uses TRBV7-9 and TRBJ2-6, with D tentatively TRBD2 (5 bases). From germline, CDR1 is SEHNR and CDR2 FQNEAQ (reference sequence). Trimming took off 3 bases at V and 0 bases at J, with 15 bases between the two ends. CDR3 length: 18 residues. The CDR3 loop reads CASSFLASLASGANVLTF. The DNA of the CDR3 is TGTGCCAGCAGCTTTCTTGCTAGCTTGGCCTCTGGGGCCAACGTCCTGACTTTC.

The J gene is TRBJ2-1, the V gene TRBV30; no reliable D call. The CDR3 has 11 residues. Germline assignment: CDR1 GTSNPN and CDR2 SVGIG (reference sequence). The V end was cut by 8 bases, the J end by 0 bases, with 5 bases between. DNA for the CDR3: TGTGCCCGCAGCTCCTACAATGAGCAGTTCTTC. This sequence encodes CARSSYNEQFF. The full variable domain, in which reference TRBV30 and TRBJ2-1 provide the parts outside the CDR3, is SQTIHQWPATLVQPVGSPLSLECTVEGTSNPNLYWYRQAAGRGLQLLFYSVGIGQISSEVPQNLSASRPQDRQFILSSKKLLLSDSGFYLCARSSYNEQFFGPGTRLTVL.

This clone was counted once. The gene calls are TRBV18 and TRBJ1-1, with a possible D match to TRBD1 (6 bases). V was trimmed by 5 bases and J by 1 base, leaving 8 bases between them. Per germline, CDR1 KGHSH and CDR2 LQKENI. The CDR3 covers 13 residues. For the CDR3, the DNA is TGTGCCAGCTCAGGACAGTGGAACACTGAAGCTTTCTTT. Translating it yields CASSGQWNTEAFF.

V usage is TRBV15 and J usage is TRBJ1-2; tentatively, D is TRBD1 (6 bases). This CDR3 is built from 15 residues. The ends were cut back, 0 bases at V and 6 bases at J, with 14 bases in the middle. Germline V CDR1 and CDR2: LNHNV, YYDKDF (reference sequence). CDR3 nucleotide sequence: TGTGCCACCAGCAGAGATGTGACAGGATGGGATGGCTACACCTTC. Its protein is CATSRDVTGWDGYTF.

V is TRBV4-2 and J is TRBJ1-1; 10 positions match TRBD1. The germline V gene encodes CDR1 LGHNA and CDR2 YNFKEQ. The CDR3 length is 17 residues. V was clipped by 0 bases and J by 7 bases; unmatched bases: 11. CDR3 sequence reads: CASSQDPEGQGEDEAFF. CDR3 nucleotides: TGTGCCAGCAGCCAAGACCCAGAAGGACAGGGGGAAGATGAAGCTTTCTTT.

The rearrangement joins TRBV4-2 to TRBJ1-4, with D possibly being TRBD1 (5 bases). V was clipped by 4 bases and J by 3 bases, with 18 bases between them. The CDR3 sequence is 17 residues long. Germline CDR1 and CDR2: LGHNA and YNFKEQ. The CDR3 bases are TGTGCCAGCAGCCCACCAGACCCCGGGGGGGCTAATGAAAAACTGTTTTTT. Its translation is CASSPPDPGGANEKLFF.

The V gene is TRBV19, the J gene TRBJ1-1, with 8 bases matching TRBD1. Trimming cost V 1 base and J 0 bases; bases outside gene matches: 4. The CDR3 consists of 16 residues. Germline V lookup: CDR1 LNHDA, CDR2 SQIVND (reference sequence). DNA of the CDR3: TGTGCCAGTAGTATAGGAGGCAGGGGGCTGAACACTGAAGCTTTCTTT. Residues: CASSIGGRGLNTEAFF.

The V gene is TRBV4-1, the J gene TRBJ2-7; D perhaps matches TRBD1 (5 bases). This CDR3 contains 14 residues. Germline loops: CDR1 MGHRA, CDR2 YSYEKL. V was clipped by 1 base and J by 4 bases, with 11 bases between them. The CDR3 is CASSQATEKYEQYF. The CDR3 DNA is TGCGCCAGCAGCCAAGCGACAGAGAAGTACGAGCAGTACTTC.

This chain links TRBV27 with TRBJ1-1; tentatively, D is TRBD1 (6 bases). The CDR3 length is 16 residues. Trimming removed 1 base at V and 0 bases at J, with 12 bases between. Per the germline V gene, CDR1 is MNHEY and CDR2 is SMNVEV (reference sequence). The CDR3 region has the DNA TGTGCCAGCAGTTTATTCCGAGGACAGCTGAACACTGAAGCTTTCTTT. It yields the protein CASSLFRGQLNTEAFF.

The chain carries TRBV7-9 and TRBJ2-1; 8 nucleotides line up with TRBD2. Trimming took 4 bases from V and 0 from J; bases not matched to a gene: 5. The CDR3 totals 16 residues. Germline loops: CDR1 SEHNR, CDR2 FQNEAQ (reference sequence). This CDR3 is CASSSLAGSSYNEQFF. The CDR3 DNA is TGTGCCAGCAGCTCCTTAGCGGGGAGCTCCTACAATGAGCAGTTCTTC.

The chain uses TRBV19 and TRBJ2-2; weak D call: TRBD2 (6 bases). From germline, CDR1 is LNHDA and CDR2 SQIVND (reference sequence). The CDR3 sequence is 13 residues long. V was clipped by 5 bases and J by 6 bases, with 10 bases between them. CDR3 in amino acids: CASSYGGAGELFF. CDR3 sequence (DNA): TGTGCCAGTAGTTACGGGGGAGCCGGGGAGCTGTTTTTT.

The chain recombines TRBV7-9 with TRBJ2-7; 7 bases fit TRBD1. V lost 5 bases to trimming and J lost 6 bases; unmatched junction nucleotides: 10. The CDR3 extends over 14 amino acids. The germline V gene encodes CDR1 SEHNR and CDR2 FQNEAQ (reference sequence). Written as DNA, the CDR3 is TGTGCCAGCAGCCCGGCCGACAGGGTGTTCGAGCAGTACTTC. It encodes CASSPADRVFEQYF.

This clone has only one observation. The J gene is TRBJ1-2, the V gene TRBV29-1; D uncertain. The V end lost 7 bases, the J end lost 2 bases, and 14 bases lay between the germline ends. The CDR3 extends over 13 amino acids. The V gene's germline CDR1 is SQVTM and CDR2 ANQGSEA. CDR3 loop: CSALQTENYGYTF. For the CDR3, the DNA is TGCAGCGCTCTACAGACGGAGAACTATGGCTACACCTTC. The full variable domain, with the rest looked up from reference TRBV29-1 and TRBJ1-2, is SAVISQKPSRDICQRGTSLTIQCQVDSQVTMMFWYRQQPGQSLTLIATANQGSEATYESGFVIDKFPISRPNLTFSTLTVSNMSPEDSSIYLCSALQTENYGYTFGSGTRLTVV.

This clone was detected once. This chain connects TRBV19 to TRBJ1-1, with D possibly TRBD1 on 5 matching bases. V lost 6 bases to trimming and J lost 1 base, with 9 bases between them. This CDR3 region has 13 residues. Germline CDR1 reads LNHDA; CDR2 reads SQIVND (reference sequence). CDR3 sequence: CASRAQGNTEAFF. The CDR3 DNA follows: TGTGCCAGTAGGGCGCAGGGGAACACTGAAGCTTTCTTT.